The 17 T cell receptor beta chains in this list originate from one sample, sequenced in a study of blood T cell repertoires in COVID-19. Sequencing was performed with immunoSEQ multiplex PCR; in TCRdb, only in-frame clones are kept and a portion is missing. The sample has about 180,000 clones, 80% to 90% seen once. The sample was peripheral blood. The receptors were gathered from a man between 35 and 55 years old with active or convalescent COVID-19.

V gene TRBV2 combines with J gene TRBJ1-1; TRBD1 agrees at 9 bases. Germline CDR1 reads SNHLY; CDR2 reads FYNNEI. This CDR3 is built from 14 residues. With 6 bases clipped from V and 3 bases from J, the junction kept 5 bases outside the gene matches. CDR3: CASRQGARDTEAFF. CDR3 DNA: TGTGCCAGCAGACAGGGGGCGAGGGACACTGAAGCTTTCTTT.

CDR3 residues: CASSVGLAGYNEQFF. The CDR3 nucleotides are TGTGCCAGTAGTGTCGGCCTAGCGGGGTACAATGAGCAGTTCTTC. The V gene is TRBV19, the J gene TRBJ2-1; 9 bases map to TRBD2. The CDR3 sequence is 15 residues long. Trimming took 5 bases from V and 4 from J; bases not matched to a gene: 6. Germline-derived CDR1 and CDR2 are LNHDA and SQIVND (reference sequence).

The rearrangement uses TRBV27 and TRBJ2-1, with D tentatively TRBD2 (6 bases). Germline V gene sequence: CDR1 MNHEY, CDR2 SMNVEV (reference sequence). V lost 0 bases, J lost 12 bases, and 15 bases lay in between. This CDR3 region has 14 residues. The DNA for the CDR3 is TGTGCCAGCAGTTTATCGGGCCTAGCGCGGACGCAGTTCTTC. Protein: CASSLSGLARTQFF.

The V gene is TRBV4-1, the J gene TRBJ1-3; D gene uncertain. Germline CDR1 is MGHRA and CDR2 is YSYEKL. V was shortened by 1 base and J by 6 bases, with 19 bases between the two germline ends. This CDR3 is built from 17 residues. This CDR3 reads CASSQAEGFIGSNTIYF. CDR3 in DNA: TGCGCCAGCAGCCAAGCAGAGGGATTTATTGGTTCAAACACCATATATTTT.

The V call is TRBV15, the J call TRBJ1-3, with D tentatively TRBD1 (5 bases). Per the germline V gene, CDR1 is LNHNV and CDR2 is YYDKDF (reference sequence). CDR3 length equals 14 residues. V lost 0 bases, J lost 4 bases, and 7 bases lay in between. The DNA of the CDR3 is TGTGCCACCAGCAGAGAAGGGGCAGGAAACACCATATATTTT. Translated: CATSREGAGNTIYF.

The V and J genes are TRBV2 and TRBJ1-1; 7 bases are shared with TRBD1. V trimming: 11 bases; J trimming: 0 bases; junction bases outside the gene matches: 6. The CDR3 consists of 13 residues. The germline CDR1 and CDR2 sequences are SNHLY and FYNNEI. CDR3: CAGQGEVNTEAFF. The CDR3 DNA reads TGTGCCGGCCAGGGGGAGGTGAACACTGAAGCTTTCTTT.

The chain couples TRBV7-8 to TRBJ1-1, with 7 bases aligning to TRBD1. J was trimmed by 0 bases and V by 2 bases; bases with no gene match: 3. In germline, CDR1 is SGHVS, CDR2 FQNEAQ. The CDR3 is 15 residues long. The CDR3 bases are TGTGCCAGCAGCTTACTAGGGGGCATGAACACTGAAGCTTTCTTT. It is translated as CASSLLGGMNTEAFF.

This chain uses TRBV23-1 with TRBJ2-2; D is possibly TRBD1 (5 bases). TRBV23-1 is treated as an ORF (open reading frame) with a function not yet certain. V was shortened by 8 bases and J by 5 bases, with 18 bases between the two germline ends. The length of the CDR3 is 15 residues. CDR3 DNA sequence: TGCGCCAGCTTCACCCAGGGAAGGTCAACCGGGGAGCTGTTTTTT. This translates into CASFTQGRSTGELFF.

The V and J genes are TRBV6-5 and TRBJ1-2; D is ambiguous. Trimming took 0 bases from V and 0 from J, leaving 11 bases between them. This CDR3 has 16 amino acids. Germline V gene lookup returns CDR1 MNHEY and CDR2 SVGAGI. The CDR3 loop reads CASSYSGGGANYGYTF. CDR3 sequence (DNA): TGTGCCAGCAGTTACTCTGGCGGAGGAGCTAACTATGGCTACACCTTC.

The chain combines TRBV6-2 or TRBV6-3 with TRBJ2-7; maybe TRBD2 (5 bases). CDR1 and CDR2 (germline): MNHEY, SVGEGT. V dropped 2 bases and J dropped 2 bases, with 16 bases sitting between them. The CDR3 runs 16 residues. CDR3 sequence reads: CASSYERRTTPYEQYF. The CDR3, as DNA: TGTGCCAGCAGTTACGAGAGGAGGACGACACCCTACGAGCAGTACTTC.

The rearrangement joins TRBV6-6 to TRBJ2-5; 9 positions match TRBD1. Germline loops: CDR1 MNHNY, CDR2 SVGAGI (reference sequence). V shed 4 bases and J 10 bases; nucleotides not matched to a gene: 7. The CDR3 is made up of 13 amino acids. CDR3 region: CASSSGTGRNQYF. Here the CDR3 DNA reads TGTGCCAGCAGTTCCGGGACAGGGCGAAACCAGTACTTC.

V usage is TRBV25-1 and J usage is TRBJ2-2; 9 nucleotides align to TRBD2. The CDR3 sequence is 15 residues long. Germline V gives CDR1 MGHDK, CDR2 SYGVNS. The ends lost 6 bases at V and 1 base at J; junction bases unmatched: 3. CDR3 in amino acids: CASRPTSGNTGELFF. The CDR3 DNA reads TGTGCCAGCAGACCGACTAGCGGGAACACCGGGGAGCTGTTTTTT.

V usage is TRBV5-1 and J usage is TRBJ2-3, with 8 bases matching TRBD2. This CDR3 is 15 amino acids long. In germline, CDR1 is SGHRS, CDR2 YFSETQ. The V segment lost 1 base and the J segment 3 bases; nucleotides outside the gene matches: 4. CDR3 in amino acids: CASSLSGGGTDTQYF. CDR3 sequence (DNA): TGCGCCAGCAGCTTGAGCGGGGGAGGAACAGATACGCAGTATTTT.

This clone has more than one count but fewer than ten. The rearrangement joins TRBV7-9 to TRBJ2-2; D unclear. Trimming pared 5 bases from V and 7 bases from J, leaving 11 bases between. CDR3 size: 13 residues. Germline V gene sequence: CDR1 SEHNR, CDR2 FQNEAQ (reference sequence). CDR3 loop: CASSRRVGGELFF. Here the CDR3 DNA reads TGTGCCAGCAGCCGCCGGGTGGGCGGGGAGCTGTTTTTT.

The rearrangement links TRBV14 to TRBJ1-2; D is possibly TRBD1 (5 bases). Per the germline V gene, CDR1 is SGHDN and CDR2 is FVKESK. Trimming stripped 0 bases from V and 3 bases from J, with 5 bases between. The CDR3 has 13 residues. CDR3 in amino acids: CASSQETDYGYTF. The CDR3 DNA reads TGTGCCAGCAGCCAAGAGACAGACTATGGCTACACCTTC.

The chain couples TRBV7-9 to TRBJ1-3, with TRBD1 matching over 9 bases. Germline-derived CDR1 and CDR2 are SEHNR and FQNEAQ (reference sequence). The CDR3 loop spans 17 amino acids. With 1 base clipped from V and 1 base from J, the junction kept 5 bases outside the gene matches. In DNA, the CDR3 is TGTGCCAGCAGCTTAGTTGGACAGGGGCCTTCTGGAAACACCATATATTTT. Amino acid sequence: CASSLVGQGPSGNTIYF.

This chain connects TRBV6-6 to TRBJ1-1; D is unclear. The CDR3 has 11 amino acids. V was pared by 2 bases and J by 9 bases, with 7 bases between. Germline assignment: CDR1 MNHNY and CDR2 SVGAGI (reference sequence). In DNA form, the CDR3 reads TGTGCCAGCAGTTACGTGGAGAAAGCTTTCTTT. Its translation: CASSYVEKAFF.